The subject of this entry is one T cell receptor beta chain. Profiling relied on immunoSEQ multiplex PCR, and the TCRdb table lists in-frame clones only, not all of them. The sample contains tens of thousands of clones, roughly 93% of which appear only once. The sample is drawn from a study of T cell changes during pregnancy in multiple sclerosis. Sequencing used peripheral blood, obtained after pregnancy. The sequence was obtained from a female donor with multiple sclerosis, enrolled in a pregnancy study.

The CDR3 here is CASSLDQRGLSYEQYF. For the CDR3, the DNA is TGTGCCAGCAGCTTAGATCAGCGGGGCCTCTCCTACGAGCAGTACTTC. The V and J genes are TRBV7-6 and TRBJ2-7; 7 bases are shared with TRBD2. Germline loops: CDR1 SGHVS, CDR2 FNYEAQ. The CDR3 runs to 16 residues. V was pared by 1 base and J by 0 bases, with 6 bases of the junction left unmatched.